The next 19 T cell receptor beta chains were all read from a single sample in a study of human T cells and chemical hapten exposure. Via MiXCR, TCRdb re-called the 5' RACE reads, giving one row per CDR3 protein. The sample contains 81,000 or so distinct CDR3 sequences, more than 7.5% of which appear only once. Unfractionated whole blood served as the source for total RNA extraction. Receptors were obtained from a male donor in good health.

The rearrangement joins TRBV6-1 to TRBJ1-2; D may be TRBD1 (6 bases). V gave up 1 base and J gave up 4 bases, with 13 bases separating them. Germline CDR1 MNHNS, CDR2 SASEGT. This CDR3 contains 15 residues. The CDR3 spells CASSEVQEGGYGYTF. In nucleotides, the CDR3 is TGTGCCAGCAGTGAAGTTCAGGAGGGGGGCTATGGCTACACCTTC.

This clonotype came up a few times. The chain couples TRBV19 to TRBJ2-2; 8 positions match TRBD1. CDR3 length: 16 amino acids. V gave up 11 bases and J gave up 3 bases; unmatched junction bases: 14. Germline-derived CDR1 and CDR2 are LNHDA and SQIVND (reference sequence). The CDR3 region is CASIARTGHDTGELFF. As DNA, the CDR3 is TGTGCCTCAATTGCACGGACAGGGCACGACACCGGGGAGCTGTTTTTT.

This clonotype occurred many times. The chain uses TRBV9 and TRBJ2-1, with 8 bases identical to TRBD2. This CDR3 has 14 residues. V was pared by 4 bases and J by 7 bases, with 7 bases of the junction left unmatched. Germline V gene lookup returns CDR1 SGDLS and CDR2 YYNGEE. CDR3 region: CASSPGGAGNEQFF. As DNA, the CDR3 is TGTGCCAGCAGCCCGGGGGGGGCTGGGAATGAGCAGTTCTTC.

This clonotype has a count of ten or more. The V call is TRBV28, the J call TRBJ1-2, with 7 bases lining up with TRBD1. J was trimmed by 8 bases and V by 3 bases; bases with no gene match: 15. The CDR3 sequence is 16 residues long. Germline-derived CDR1 and CDR2 are MDHEN and SYDVKM. The CDR3 spells CASSFPLRQGMGGYTF. The CDR3 coding sequence is TGTGCCAGCAGTTTTCCCCTGAGACAGGGAATGGGGGGCTACACCTTC.

This clonotype has a count of ten or more. V and J are TRBV12-5 and TRBJ2-2; the D is unclear. The V end lost 4 bases, the J end lost 3 bases, and 15 bases lay between the germline ends. The CDR3 loop spans 16 amino acids. CDR1 and CDR2 (germline): LGHNT, FRNRAP. The CDR3 protein is CASGSPWGSDTGELFF. CDR3 DNA sequence: TGTGCTAGTGGTTCCCCGTGGGGATCCGACACCGGGGAGCTGTTTTTT. The full variable domain, completed using reference TRBV12-5 and TRBJ2-2, is DARVTQTPRHKVTEMGQEVTMRCQPILGHNTVFWYRQTMMQGLELLAYFRNRAPLDDSGMPKDRFSAEMPDATLATLKIQPSEPRDSAVYFCASGSPWGSDTGELFFGEGSRLTVL.

In this sample, this clonotype turned up many times. The V call is TRBV5-1, the J call TRBJ2-3; 10 nucleotides line up with TRBD2. V dropped 3 bases and J dropped 6; count of bases not matched to a gene: 7. The CDR3 is 15 amino acids. Germline V gene lookup returns CDR1 SGHRS and CDR2 YFSETQ. CDR3: CASSSGLAERDTQYF. As DNA, the CDR3 is TGCGCCAGCAGCTCCGGACTAGCGGAGAGGGATACGCAGTATTTT.

This clonotype was recorded at least ten times. The chain couples TRBV6-4 to TRBJ2-3; 11 nucleotides agree with TRBD2. In germline, CDR1 is MRHNA, CDR2 SNTAGT. The CDR3 sequence is 16 residues long. The ends lost 5 bases at V and 2 bases at J; junction bases unmatched: 6. CDR3 nucleotide sequence: TGTGCCAGCAGTCTAGCGGGGGGAACCCCCACAGATACGCAGTATTTT. It codes for CASSLAGGTPTDTQYF.

The chain carries TRBV6-2 or TRBV6-3 and TRBJ2-1; no clear D. In germline, CDR1 is MNHEY, CDR2 SVGEGT. This CDR3 is 15 amino acids long. The V end lost 4 bases, the J end lost 7 bases, and 17 bases lay between the germline ends. This CDR3 reads CASSSPYSSTNEQFF. The DNA for the CDR3 is TGTGCCAGCAGTTCACCCTATAGTAGCACAAATGAGCAGTTCTTC.

This clonotype came up many times. This chain uses TRBV13 with TRBJ2-7; tentatively, D is TRBD1 or TRBD2 (5 bases each). Deletions cut 3 bases from V and 3 bases from J, with 12 bases between. This CDR3 comprises 14 residues. Germline lookup yields CDR1 PRHDT and CDR2 FYEKMQ (reference sequence). The CDR3 DNA sequence: TGTGCCAGCAGCTTGGGACGGAGGATCTACGAGCAGTACTTC. Its translation: CASSLGRRIYEQYF.

The rearrangement joins TRBV12-3 or TRBV12-4 to TRBJ1-2; 7 nucleotides align to TRBD1. This CDR3 is 16 amino acids long. V lost 3 bases, J lost 5 bases, and 12 bases stayed unmatched. The CDR3 loop is CASSFGDSLFPYGYTF. The CDR3, as DNA: TGTGCCAGCAGTTTCGGGGACAGTCTCTTTCCTTATGGCTACACCTTC.

This clonotype was seen only a few times. The chain links TRBV10-3 to TRBJ2-2; D is unclear. Germline values: CDR1 ENHRY, CDR2 SYGVKD. The CDR3 is made up of 14 amino acids. V shed 8 bases and J shed 1 base, with 11 bases lying between them. The CDR3 DNA reads as TGTGCCATCCCCCGGCAGGTGAACACCGGGGAGCTGTTTTTT. The encoded protein is CAIPRQVNTGELFF.

This chain links TRBV4-1 with TRBJ2-7, with D unclear. V lost 1 base to trimming and J lost 1 base, with 11 bases between them. Germline values: CDR1 MGHRA, CDR2 YSYEKL. The CDR3 has 15 amino acids. CDR3 amino acids: CASSQVQTGSYEQYF. CDR3 DNA sequence: TGCGCCAGCAGCCAAGTCCAGACTGGGTCCTACGAGCAGTACTTC.

This clonotype was seen more than once but under ten times. The chain joins TRBV20-1 to TRBJ1-1, with unresolved D. Germline CDR1 and CDR2: DFQATT and SNEGSKA (reference sequence). V was cut by 5 bases and J by 0 bases, with 10 bases left in between. The CDR3 consists of 13 residues. In DNA form, the CDR3 reads TGCAGTGCTTTAGACCCGATGAACACTGAAGCTTTCTTT. It translates to CSALDPMNTEAFF.

The table lists this clonotype with a few counts. The chain employs TRBV5-1 and TRBJ2-3, with unresolved D. This CDR3 contains 11 residues. CDR1 and CDR2 from the germline V gene are SGHRS and YFSETQ. With 6 bases removed from V and 5 bases from J, the gap between germline ends came to 7 bases. Here the CDR3 reads CASIGQDTQYF. The CDR3 region has the DNA TGCGCCAGCATCGGCCAAGATACGCAGTATTTT.

This clonotype was counted a few times. In DNA, the CDR3 is TGTGCCAGCAGCTTAGTTCGGGGGGCCAGGAACACTGAAGCTTTCTTT. This sequence encodes CASSLVRGARNTEAFF. This chain connects TRBV7-6 to TRBJ1-1; the D gene is possibly TRBD1 (6 bases). The CDR3 is 16 residues long. V was clipped by 1 base and J by 1 base, with 13 bases between them. CDR1 SGHVS and CDR2 FNYEAQ come from the germline V gene.

In this sample, this clonotype turned up many times. The chain recombines TRBV12-3 or TRBV12-4 with TRBJ1-1; no definite D call. This CDR3 has 12 residues. Trimming stripped 5 bases from V and 11 bases from J, with 15 bases between. CDR3 residues: CASSLAMFVAFF. DNA for the CDR3: TGTGCCAGCAGTCTCGCAATGTTCGTTGCTTTCTTT.

The gene calls are TRBV7-9 and TRBJ2-1; TRBD2 matches 14 bases. Germline-derived CDR1 and CDR2 are SEHNR and FQNEAQ (reference sequence). CDR3 length: 18 amino acids. J lost 0 bases, V lost 1 base, and 2 bases had no gene match. The CDR3 bases are TGTGCCAGCAGCTTAGTCGGGACTAGCGGGAGCTCCTACAATGAGCAGTTCTTC. Amino acids: CASSLVGTSGSSYNEQFF.

This clonotype has at least ten counts. The J gene is TRBJ1-5, the V gene TRBV7-6; 9 nucleotides line up with TRBD1. This CDR3 contains 15 residues. The V gene's germline CDR1 is SGHVS and CDR2 FNYEAQ. V was pared by 3 bases and J by 4 bases, with 4 bases of the junction left unmatched. The CDR3 sequence is CASSLGQGANQPQHF. The CDR3 DNA reads TGTGCCAGCAGCTTGGGACAGGGCGCGAATCAGCCCCAGCATTTT.

The J gene is TRBJ2-3, the V gene TRBV7-2; 7 bases agree with TRBD1. CDR3 length: 15 amino acids. The trim removed 5 bases at V and 2 bases at J, leaving 7 bases unmatched. CDR1 is SGHTA, CDR2 FQGNSA, per germline. The CDR3 DNA reads TGTGCCAGCAGCCGAGACAGGGTTGTCACAGATACGCAGTATTTT. Its translation: CASSRDRVVTDTQYF.